A single sample gave rise to the 3 T cell receptor beta chains below, sequenced in a study of neoadjuvant anti-PD-1 for oral cavity cancer. Assay used: immunoSEQ multiplex PCR; TCRdb lists only in-frame clones, some missing. Of approximately 5,400 clones listed, 58% were seen once; the top ten hold around 7.9%. Time point defined: after neoadjuvant nivolumab, at surgical resection. The sample in question was tumor tissue, obtained after nivolumab (anti-PD-1) treatment. The receptors originated from a person between 40 and 80 years old with oral cavity squamous cell carcinoma.

This clone came up a few times. The genes are TRBV6-1 and TRBJ1-1, with D uncertain. V was shortened by 6 bases and J by 5 bases, with 16 bases between the two germline ends. This CDR3 has 14 amino acids. Germline loops: CDR1 MNHNS, CDR2 SASEGT. CDR3 region: CASSLQGPNTEAFF. CDR3 DNA sequence: TGTGCCAGCAGCCTCCAAGGTCCCAATACTGAAGCTTTCTTT.

The CDR3 DNA reads TGCGTGAGCGCTGTGGGAGGGCCTGTCGGCACAGATACGCAGTATTTT. Protein product: CVSAVGGPVGTDTQYF. J is TRBJ2-3 and V is TRBV10-2; TRBD2 matches at 7 bases. Per the germline V gene, CDR1 is WSHSY and CDR2 is SAAADI. The CDR3 runs to 16 residues.

This sequence joins TRBV5-6 and TRBJ2-3; 8 nucleotides agree with TRBD1. V lost 1 base to trimming and J lost 7 bases; unmatched junction nucleotides: 11. Germline CDR1 reads SGHDT; CDR2 reads YYEEEE. The CDR3 totals 16 residues. CDR3 in DNA: TGTGCCAGCAGCTTGAGGGGGGCAGGGGGCACGAATACGCAGTATTTT. Translating it yields CASSLRGAGGTNTQYF.